A single sample gave rise to the 21 T cell receptor beta chains below, sequenced in a study of regulatory T cells in long-lasting Graves disease. Assembly of TCR beta libraries relied on iRepertoire HTBI primers together with Arm-PCR of CDR3 regions. TCRdb re-analysed the multiplex PCR reads in MiXCR, keeping a single row per CDR3 protein. Of 550,000 or so distinct CDR3 sequences in the sample, around 12% were seen once. Time point described: newly diagnosed GD, antithyroid drugs for less than 3 months. From RNA extracted from PBMCs, the TCR library was made. This same sample was also taken into another study, of T cells in Graves' hyperthyroidism and ophthalmopathy.

The material sequenced was peripheral blood mononuclear cells (PBMCs), taken at new diagnosis, from a patient treated with antithyroid drugs. Receptor source: a woman in her 30s with Graves disease.

This clonotype was observed at least ten times. This chain links TRBV2 with TRBJ2-7; 10 bases align to TRBD2. The V and J ends lost 8 bases and 0 bases, in that order; junction bases with no gene match: 19. Germline CDR1 and CDR2: SNHLY and FYNNEI. CDR3 length: 19 residues. This CDR3 is CASYDSTSGNTWDSYEQYF. CDR3 sequence (DNA): TGTGCCAGCTACGACTCTACTAGCGGGAATACATGGGACTCCTACGAGCAGTACTTC.

This clonotype came up many times. The chain couples TRBV15 to TRBJ2-1; TRBD2 matches at 13 bases. This CDR3 spans 16 amino acids. Germline-derived CDR1 and CDR2 are LNHNV and YYDKDF (reference sequence). After removal of 4 bases from V and 8 bases from J, the junction contained 8 bases not matched to a gene. The CDR3 sequence is CATSKERGLAGYEQFF. The CDR3 region has the DNA TGTGCCACCAGCAAGGAAAGGGGACTAGCGGGATATGAGCAGTTCTTC.

This clonotype was detected ten times or more. This rearrangement joins TRBV18 to TRBJ2-1; D perhaps matches TRBD1 (6 bases). Trimming removed 5 bases from V and 1 base from J, with 15 bases in between. The germline gives CDR1 KGHSH, CDR2 LQKENI. The CDR3 spans 16 residues. The CDR3: CASSVLVTGSYNEQFF. The CDR3 coding sequence is TGTGCCAGCTCAGTTCTTGTGACAGGATCCTACAATGAGCAGTTCTTC.

Comment on this clonotype: This sequence may be a read error, since a much larger clone differs from it by one base. The V call is TRBV9, the J call TRBJ2-7; 13 nucleotides align to TRBD2. Germline CDR1 SGDLS, CDR2 YYNGEE. V shed 4 bases, J shed 7 bases, and the junction held 8 bases outside the gene matches. This CDR3 has 15 amino acids. CDR3 nucleotide sequence: TGTGCCAGCAGCTTATGGACTAGCGGGAGCAATGAGCAGTACTTC. The encoded protein is CASSLWTSGSNEQYF.

There are many counts of this clonotype. The chain joins TRBV30 to TRBJ1-2, with 7 bases identical to TRBD1. The ends lost 3 bases at V and 3 bases at J; junction bases unmatched: 7. Per the germline V gene, CDR1 is GTSNPN and CDR2 is SVGIG (reference sequence). This CDR3 is 14 amino acids long. The DNA for the CDR3 is TGTGCCTGGAGCCCCTCGGGACAGTACTATGGCTACACCTTC. It specifies CAWSPSGQYYGYTF.

This clonotype was recorded at least ten times. This chain links TRBV2 with TRBJ2-7, with D possibly matching TRBD2 (6 bases). Germline CDR1 reads SNHLY; CDR2 reads FYNNEI. Trimming cost V 2 bases and J 0 bases, with 17 bases left between them. The CDR3 runs 17 residues. The CDR3 reads CASSEQIAAWSSYEQYF. The DNA for the CDR3 is TGTGCCAGCAGTGAACAAATAGCGGCCTGGAGCTCCTACGAGCAGTACTTC.

This clonotype was seen at least ten times. This chain connects TRBV6-1 to TRBJ1-1, with D possibly TRBD1 on 5 matching bases. The CDR3 runs to 11 residues. The V end lost 6 bases, the J end lost 11 bases, and 13 bases lay between the germline ends. The germline V gene has CDR1 MNHNS and CDR2 SASEGT. CDR3 coding DNA: TGTGCCAGCAGATATCAGGGTTACGCTTTCTTT. Translated, it gives CASRYQGYAFF.

V usage is TRBV6-1 and J usage is TRBJ1-5; no clear D gene. The V gene's germline CDR1 is MNHNS and CDR2 SASEGT. The CDR3 totals 17 residues. The V end was cut by 7 bases, the J end by 0 bases, with 19 bases between. DNA of the CDR3: TGTGCCAGCATCCATAAATCGGAGTCTCATAGCAATCAGCCCCAGCATTTT. Its protein product is CASIHKSESHSNQPQHF.

This clonotype appeared many times. The genes are TRBV24-1 and TRBJ2-1; D gene ambiguous. Germline CDR1 and CDR2: KGHDR and SFDVKD. The CDR3 extends over 15 amino acids. V shed 2 bases and J shed 8 bases, with 15 bases lying between them. The CDR3 nucleotides read TGTGCCACCAGTGATTCCGGCCCTCCCCAGGATGAGCAGTTCTTC. Amino acids: CATSDSGPPQDEQFF.

The chain couples TRBV4-3 to TRBJ2-1; D remains unclear. Germline CDR1 is LGHNA and CDR2 is YSLEER. The CDR3 covers 11 residues. Trimming removed 5 bases at V and 8 bases at J, with 7 bases between. CDR3 sequence: CASSYHDEQFF. CDR3 in DNA: TGCGCCAGCAGCTACCATGATGAGCAGTTCTTC.

The rearrangement uses TRBV11-3 and TRBJ1-2; a weak D match, TRBD1 (6 bases). The CDR3 sequence is 14 residues long. Trimming removed 5 bases at V and 3 bases at J, with 13 bases between. Germline V CDR1 and CDR2: SGHNT, YENEEA. CDR3 residues: CASSIDRLYYGYTF. The CDR3 DNA reads TGTGCCAGCAGCATCGACAGGCTCTACTATGGCTACACCTTC.

V and J are TRBV20-1 and TRBJ2-7; 7 nucleotides line up with TRBD2. CDR1 is DFQATT, CDR2 SNEGSKA, per germline (reference sequence). CDR3 length equals 15 residues. Germline trimming cut 1 base from V and 3 bases from J; bases unmatched to any gene: 9. The CDR3 nucleotides are TGCAGTGCTAGAGGTTCCGCGGGAGTGGGCTACGAGCAGTACTTC. It encodes CSARGSAGVGYEQYF.

As concerns this clonotype: A read error is possible here, since a much larger clone lies one base away. This sequence joins TRBV28 and TRBJ2-5; D tentatively fits TRBD1 or TRBD2 (5 bases each). The germline gives CDR1 MDHEN, CDR2 SYDVKM. There are 15 residues in the CDR3. V dropped 10 bases and J dropped 4 bases, with 22 bases sitting between them. The CDR3 reads CATNGADELRETQYF. The CDR3 DNA sequence: TGTGCCACCAACGGGGCGGACGAGTTACGAGAGACCCAGTACTTC.

This chain connects TRBV5-6 to TRBJ2-1, with TRBD2 matching 7 bases. V shed 7 bases and J 8 bases; nucleotides not matched to a gene: 3. From germline, CDR1 is SGHDT and CDR2 YYEEEE. The CDR3 is made up of 11 amino acids. In DNA, the CDR3 is TGTGCCAGCGGGAGGGTCGATGAGCAGTTCTTC. This codes for CASGRVDEQFF.

The chain joins TRBV6-1 to TRBJ1-5, with a weak D call TRBD1 (5 bases). The germline V and J ends were trimmed by 5 bases and 4 bases, with 12 bases remaining between them. CDR1 MNHNS and CDR2 SASEGT come from the germline V gene. This CDR3 is built from 14 residues. The CDR3 reads CASSIGVLNQPQHF. For the CDR3, the DNA is TGTGCCAGCAGTATAGGGGTCTTGAATCAGCCCCAGCATTTT.

In its sample, this clonotype was seen a few times. The chain has TRBV27 and TRBJ2-3, with 12 bases that match TRBD2. The CDR3 length is 15 residues. V lost 3 bases and J lost 5; bases outside the gene matches: 3. Germline lookup yields CDR1 MNHEY and CDR2 SMNVEV (reference sequence). The CDR3 reads CASSLLAGGRDTQYF. CDR3 nucleotide sequence: TGTGCCAGCAGTTTGCTAGCGGGAGGGAGAGATACGCAGTATTTT.

Only a few counts were recorded for this clonotype. The rearrangement joins TRBV10-3 to TRBJ1-5, with 7 bases aligning to TRBD1. J gave up 4 bases and V 8 bases, and 8 bases lay outside the gene matches. Per germline, CDR1 ENHRY and CDR2 SYGVKD. CDR3 length: 14 residues. The CDR3 sequence is CAISRGTENQPQHF. The CDR3 DNA sequence: TGTGCCATCTCCCGGGGGACAGAAAATCAGCCCCAGCATTTT.

The sample holds a few counts of this clonotype. This sequence joins TRBV7-9 and TRBJ2-7; D not resolved. The CDR3 spans 13 residues. Germline V CDR1 and CDR2: SEHNR, FQNEAQ (reference sequence). Trimming removed 1 base at V and 2 bases at J, with 6 bases between. In DNA form, the CDR3 reads TGTGCCAGCAGCTTAGACTGGGCCTACGAGCAGTACTTC. Residues: CASSLDWAYEQYF.

This clonotype was counted ten times or more. The rearrangement links TRBV6-9 to TRBJ2-1; 8 positions match TRBD1. Trimming at V came to 3 bases and at J to 8 bases, leaving 3 bases not matched to a gene. CDR1 MNHGY and CDR2 SVAAGI come from the germline V gene. This CDR3 contains 13 residues. As DNA, the CDR3 is TGTGCCAGCAGTTACATGGACAGGGATGAGCAGTTCTTC. Its translation: CASSYMDRDEQFF.

This clonotype was seen many times. The chain carries TRBV18 and TRBJ1-1, with D possibly TRBD1 on 5 matching bases. V shed 0 bases and J shed 1 base, with 15 bases lying between them. The CDR3 consists of 17 residues. Germline loops: CDR1 KGHSH, CDR2 LQKENI. For the CDR3, the DNA is TGTGCCAGCTCACCACCGGCAGGGTTACCAAGGAACACTGAAGCTTTCTTT. It yields the protein CASSPPAGLPRNTEAFF.

This clonotype was recorded at least ten times. V gene TRBV5-4 combines with J gene TRBJ2-7; a possible D gene is TRBD2 (5 bases). CDR3 length: 14 amino acids. Germline values: CDR1 SGHNT, CDR2 YYREEE (reference sequence). V was clipped by 5 bases and J by 0 bases, with 12 bases between them. The CDR3 region is CASSSADSSYEQYF. The CDR3 DNA reads as TGTGCCAGCAGTTCAGCGGATAGCTCCTACGAGCAGTACTTC.